These T cell receptor beta chains were read from a single sample in a study of blood T cell repertoires in COVID-19. The assay was immunoSEQ multiplex PCR, and TCRdb's table has in-frame clones only and misses some. The table lists approximately 180,000 clones, roughly 91% of them singletons. The sample comprised peripheral blood. All receptors come from a man aged 35-49 years with active or convalescent COVID-19. Each CDR3 is given with its conserved first and last residue. D genes are given only for firm matches. Where a row states a size, it is once, few, many or the class of an expanded clone; other rows omit it.

v_call,d_call,j_call,clone_size,cdr3_length,cdr3_nt,cdr3_aa
TRBV29-1,NA,TRBJ1-2,NA,13,TGCAGCGTGAGGACAGACTCGAGGTATGGCTACACCTTC,CSVRTDSRYGYTF
TRBV7-8,TRBD1,TRBJ1-1,NA,16,TGTGCCAGCAGCTTAATAGGGGGCCAGAGGAACACTGAAGCTTTCTTT,CASSLIGGQRNTEAFF
TRBV7-2,TRBD2,TRBJ2-1,NA,12,TGTGCCAGCAGCTCTCCTAGCGGGAGGAAGTTCTTC,CASSSPSGRKFF
TRBV6-1,NA,TRBJ2-5,NA,15,TGTGCCAGCAGTGAAGAAGGACAGACACAAGAGACCCAGTACTTC,CASSEEGQTQETQYF
TRBV7-8,TRBD2,TRBJ2-2,NA,17,TGTGCCAGCAGCTTAGCTGCGGGGGAACGGAGCGCCGGGGAGCTGTTTTTT,CASSLAAGERSAGELFF
TRBV20-1,NA,TRBJ1-1,NA,17,TGCAGTGCTAGTACGTCTAGGGGGACGGCACTGAACACTGAAGCTTTCTTT,CSASTSRGTALNTEAFF
TRBV21-1,NA,TRBJ1-6,NA,14,TGTGCCAGCAGCAACGCGGGGGAGGATTCACCCCTCCACTTT,CASSNAGEDSPLHF
TRBV24-1,NA,TRBJ2-1,NA,17,TGTGCCACCAGTGACCCAGGGGGCCGCGGGAGGGTCGATGAGCAGTTCTTC,CATSDPGGRGRVDEQFF
TRBV25-1,TRBD2,TRBJ2-3,NA,16,TGTGCCAGCAGTCCACGGACTAGCGGGTTCACAGATACGCAGTATTTT,CASSPRTSGFTDTQYF
TRBV19,TRBD1,TRBJ1-5,NA,15,TGTGCCAGTAACGTCGACAGGGGGAGCAATCAGCCCCAGCATTTT,CASNVDRGSNQPQHF
TRBV6-1,NA,TRBJ2-7,NA,13,TGTGCCAGCAGTGAAGGGTCCGGGAACCCGCAGTACTTC,CASSEGSGNPQYF
TRBV7-2,TRBD1,TRBJ1-5,NA,15,TGTGCCAGCAGCTTCATTGGACAGGGCGGGCAGCCCCAGCATTTT,CASSFIGQGGQPQHF
TRBV18,TRBD2,TRBJ2-7,once,16,TGTGCCAGCTCACCAACTAGACTAGCGGGACAGTACGAGCAGTACTTC,CASSPTRLAGQYEQYF
TRBV5-8,TRBD1,TRBJ1-2,NA,16,TGTGCCAGCAGCTACAGGGGGGAAAGGGAGAACTATGGCTACACCTTC,CASSYRGERENYGYTF
TRBV7-9,NA,TRBJ1-6,NA,16,TGTGCCAGCAGCTACGCTCCAGGGTTTAGTAATTCACCCCTCCACTTT,CASSYAPGFSNSPLHF
TRBV18,TRBD1,TRBJ2-7,NA,15,TGTGCCAGCTCATCGGGTAGGGACAGACCTTACGAGCAGTACTTC,CASSSGRDRPYEQYF
TRBV11-2,NA,TRBJ1-2,NA,14,TGTGCCAGCAGCTACACTGGGGAGGGCTATGGCTACACCTTC,CASSYTGEGYGYTF
TRBV15,TRBD2,TRBJ2-1,NA,16,TGTGCCACCAGCAGGATGAGGAGCGGGGGGTTTAATGAGCAGTTCTTC,CATSRMRSGGFNEQFF
TRBV11-2,NA,TRBJ2-3,few,12,TGTGCCAGCACCCAAGGGGGAGATACGCAGTATTTT,CASTQGGDTQYF
TRBV19,TRBD1,TRBJ1-1,NA,14,TGTGCCAGTCGTAAACAGGGGGCTGGGACTGAAGCTTTCTTT,CASRKQGAGTEAFF
TRBV2,TRBD1,TRBJ1-2,NA,15,TGTGCCAGCATGAGGGACAGGGACTTAGCCTATGGCTACACCTTC,CASMRDRDLAYGYTF
TRBV29-1,TRBD1,TRBJ1-2,NA,12,TGCAGCGTTGATCAGGGGGGCTATGGCTACACCTTC,CSVDQGGYGYTF
TRBV7-9,NA,TRBJ1-1,NA,14,TGTGCCAGCAGCTCCTATAATGCGGGCACTGAAGCTTTCTTT,CASSSYNAGTEAFF
TRBV28,NA,TRBJ1-5,few,16,TGTGCCAGCAGTGAATCGGTCTGGGGGGGGAATCAGCCCCAGCATTTT,CASSESVWGGNQPQHF
TRBV4-2,NA,TRBJ1-5,NA,16,TGTGCCAGCAGCCAAGAAGGTCAGGCCAACAATCAGCCCCAGCATTTT,CASSQEGQANNQPQHF
TRBV7-9,NA,TRBJ2-5,NA,15,TGTGCCAGCAGCTCCTGGTCGGGGTCCGGTGAGACCCAGTACTTC,CASSSWSGSGETQYF
TRBV5-4,NA,TRBJ1-2,NA,13,TGTGCCAGCAGCCTGGCGGGGAGCTATGGCTACACCTTC,CASSLAGSYGYTF